This T cell receptor (beta chain) appears in the sequencing data of a study of blood T cells in healthy people across ages. Looked up from germline, CDR1 is MNHEY and CDR2 is SMNVEV (reference sequence). This CDR3 is built from 15 residues. V was trimmed by 5 bases and J by 2 bases, leaving 16 bases between them. This clonotype was seen more than once but under ten times. Per sample, no less than 5.5 micrograms of total RNA were extracted. Then a second PCR, running about 6 to 12 cycles, was carried out with a sample-barcoded 5' primer and a J-beta primer mix. TCRdb passed the 5' RACE reads through MiXCR, listing each CDR3 protein once. The sample shows 850,000 to 1,000,000 distinct CDR3 sequences, around 46% of them seen only once.

The rearrangement joins TRBV27 to TRBJ2-7; D ambiguous. The TCR comes from a young man in good health. Sequencing was carried out using blood. The CDR3 DNA sequence: TGTGCCAGCAGTCCAAACGCCAGACCTCCCTACGAGCAGTACTTC. This sequence encodes CASSPNARPPYEQYF.